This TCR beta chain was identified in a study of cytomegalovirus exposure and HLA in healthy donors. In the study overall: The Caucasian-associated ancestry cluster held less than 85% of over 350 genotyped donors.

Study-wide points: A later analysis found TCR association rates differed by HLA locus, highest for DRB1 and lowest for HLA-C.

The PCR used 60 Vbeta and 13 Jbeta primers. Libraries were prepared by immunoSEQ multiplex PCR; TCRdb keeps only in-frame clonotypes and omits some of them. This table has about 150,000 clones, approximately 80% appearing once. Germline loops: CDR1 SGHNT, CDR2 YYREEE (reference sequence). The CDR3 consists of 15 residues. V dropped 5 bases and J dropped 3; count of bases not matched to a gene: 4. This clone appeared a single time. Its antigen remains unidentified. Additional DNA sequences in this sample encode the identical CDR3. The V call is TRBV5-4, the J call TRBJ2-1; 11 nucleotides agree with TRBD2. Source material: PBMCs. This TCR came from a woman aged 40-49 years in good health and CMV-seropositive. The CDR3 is CASSPGTSGYNEQFF. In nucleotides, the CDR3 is TGTGCCAGCAGTCCCGGGACTAGCGGCTACAATGAGCAGTTCTTC.